Described below is a single TCR beta chain sequence and its context. This clonotype was detected ten times or more. The antigen it recognizes is unknown. No base-level quality is on record; no much larger clone is a single base apart. Ophthalmopathy patients had moderately to severely active disease, Clinical Activity Score of at least 3, NOSPECS grade of at least 4, and duration under 3 months. Patients with uncontrolled infections, other autoimmune diseases, pregnancy or lactation were excluded. Diagnoses were established on the basis of clinical symptoms, serum thyroxine and TRAb, thyroid ultrasound, and orbital computed tomography. Ficoll-Paque density gradient centrifugation was used to isolate PBMCs from about 10 ml of fresh peripheral blood. Total RNA was extracted with Trizol reagent, and quality was checked on an Agilent 2100 Bioanalyzer. The data belong to a study of T cells in Graves' hyperthyroidism and ophthalmopathy (dated by TCRdb to between 2018 and 2021). Regarding the study in general: Peripheral blood samples were taken at initial diagnosis, before any treatment was given. TCR V-J signatures able to tell the groups apart were searched for in a discovery cohort of approximately 95 patients, of whom roughly 42 had Graves' ophthalmopathy and 57 had stable Graves' hyperthyroidism. An independent validation cohort of 18 to 20 hyperthyroidism patients and 17 patients who later progressed to ophthalmopathy tested prospective prediction of ophthalmopathy. The 95 to 100 discovery patients were randomly divided into training and test sets at a 7:3 ratio. The study also compared thyroid tissue and blood T-cell repertoires from 5 to 7 Graves' hyperthyroidism patients. Following sampling, methimazole starting at 30 mg daily was given to hyperthyroidism patients, and high-dose intravenous methylprednisolone was given to ophthalmopathy patients. According to the paper, TCR Vbeta CDR3 sequencing was carried out on about 140 peripheral blood samples, which came from approximately 43 ophthalmopathy, approximately 78 hyperthyroidism and approximately 17 progressor patients.

Inclusive of the bounding cysteine and phenylalanine, the CDR3 is 15 residues long. The sequence is cut down to CDR3 DNA, 45 bases in frame from base 1. The junction shows trimming of 7 bases on V and 7 bases on J, and the gene matches do not reach 6 bases of it. Study-wide findings and limitations: Sample size was not statistically predetermined, and blinding of investigators to group allocation was not performed. Blood samples also contained most of the expanded thyroid clonotypes (frequency above 0.001), which suggests that blood repertoires may reflect thyroid immune responses. A model built on a 13 V-J signature distinguished ophthalmopathy from stable hyperthyroidism, reaching 87.88% sensitivity and under 84% specificity in cross-validation and 80%/75% in testing. In validation, the model predicted progression to ophthalmopathy a median of roughly 6.5 months before onset, with 70% to 71% sensitivity and just under 75% specificity.

The TCR beta CDR3 regions were amplified from RNA transcripts. For the first round of RT-PCR on the TCR CDR3, the HTBI primer set was used together with the Qiagen OneStep RT-PCR kit. The libraries were constructed in a second round of multiplex PCR and then size-selected and purified. Paired-end sequencing of the libraries was performed with 100 bp reads on an Illumina HiSeq2000. Turning to the authors' computational methods: SOAPnuke was used to process the raw data, removing reads that contained adapters or uncalled bases, had a mean Phred below 15, or lacked an exact match to the constant primer or identifier. COPE v1.2.5 was used to merge the high-quality paired reads, and each unique nucleotide sequence was defined as a clonotype. MiTCR v1.1 was used to align clonotypes to the IMGT TRBV, TRBD and TRBJ reference segments. Only V-J combinations with frequency above 0.0001, covering 99% to 99.2% of repertoires, were analysed. The TCS score was defined as the ratio of F50 (clonal expansion) to E x V (chaos), calculated using BLOSUM62-based TCRdist between CDR3 peptides within each V-J. Welch's t-statistics and random forest reduced several hundred V-J features to roughly 13, which were used in a naive Bayes classifier (R e1071). Starting from the raw public reads, TCRdb applied fastp trimming at Q25, assembled clones with MiXCR and retained in-frame beta chains. Each CDR3 protein gets just one entry, which takes the most common genes and DNA from the rows behind it. The V and J calls reflect TCRdb's pipeline rather than the authors' work. This sample is represented by around 600,000 distinct CDR3 sequences; roughly 15% of them were singletons. Approximately 12% of the sample is taken by the ten largest.

Sequenced: blood. The sequence links TRBV12-3 or TRBV12-4 to TRBJ2-1, and 14 junctional nucleotides match TRBD2. The sequence was obtained from a woman between 50 and 59 years old with Graves' ophthalmopathy. The CDR3 here reads CASIRLAGGYNEQFF. The DNA is TGTGCCAGCATTAGACTAGCGGGAGGGTATAATGAGCAGTTCTTC.